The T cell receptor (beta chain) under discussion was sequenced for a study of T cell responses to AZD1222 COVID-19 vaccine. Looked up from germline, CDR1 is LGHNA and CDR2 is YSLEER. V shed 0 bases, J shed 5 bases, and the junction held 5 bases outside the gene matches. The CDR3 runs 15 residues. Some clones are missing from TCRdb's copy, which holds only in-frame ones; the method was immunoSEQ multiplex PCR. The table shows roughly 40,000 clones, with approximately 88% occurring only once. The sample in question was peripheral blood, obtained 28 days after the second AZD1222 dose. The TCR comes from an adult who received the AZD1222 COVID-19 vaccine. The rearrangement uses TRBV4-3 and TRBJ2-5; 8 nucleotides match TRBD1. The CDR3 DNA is TGCGCCAGCAGCCAAGATCAGGGGGCGAGGGAGACCCAGTACTTC. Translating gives CASSQDQGARETQYF.